The subject of this entry is one T cell receptor (beta chain). Its antigen remains unidentified. Mismatch with germline at one junction end may stem from a read error. These data come from a study of cytomegalovirus exposure and HLA in healthy donors. Study findings and constraints: At a 0.05 false discovery rate, a later analysis found approximately 17,000 TCR beta sequences to be associated with HLA alleles. For most subjects, TCR beta sequences were reported to predict HLA-A and HLA-B alleles with accuracy. No immune exposure information besides CMV serostatus was available. A later analysis showed that HLA-associated TCR beta chains had undergone more clonal expansion than equally common others.

The PCR was carried out with 60 Vbeta primers and 13 Jbeta primers. Sequenced by immunoSEQ multiplex PCR; TCRdb stores in-frame clones only, minus some. The sample shows 95,000 to 150,000 clones, roughly 79% of them seen only once. The sequencing sample was made of PBMCs. This clonotype was obtained from a woman in her thirties or forties in good health and CMV-seronegative.

The CDR3 DNA is TGTGCCGGCAGTTACCTGGCGGGGGGCGGCTACGAGCAGTACTTC. Its protein product is CAGSYLAGGGYEQYF. J is TRBJ2-7 and V is TRBV6-5, with 8 bases fitting TRBD2. Germline CDR1 and CDR2: MNHEY and SVGAGI. CDR3 length: 15 amino acids.